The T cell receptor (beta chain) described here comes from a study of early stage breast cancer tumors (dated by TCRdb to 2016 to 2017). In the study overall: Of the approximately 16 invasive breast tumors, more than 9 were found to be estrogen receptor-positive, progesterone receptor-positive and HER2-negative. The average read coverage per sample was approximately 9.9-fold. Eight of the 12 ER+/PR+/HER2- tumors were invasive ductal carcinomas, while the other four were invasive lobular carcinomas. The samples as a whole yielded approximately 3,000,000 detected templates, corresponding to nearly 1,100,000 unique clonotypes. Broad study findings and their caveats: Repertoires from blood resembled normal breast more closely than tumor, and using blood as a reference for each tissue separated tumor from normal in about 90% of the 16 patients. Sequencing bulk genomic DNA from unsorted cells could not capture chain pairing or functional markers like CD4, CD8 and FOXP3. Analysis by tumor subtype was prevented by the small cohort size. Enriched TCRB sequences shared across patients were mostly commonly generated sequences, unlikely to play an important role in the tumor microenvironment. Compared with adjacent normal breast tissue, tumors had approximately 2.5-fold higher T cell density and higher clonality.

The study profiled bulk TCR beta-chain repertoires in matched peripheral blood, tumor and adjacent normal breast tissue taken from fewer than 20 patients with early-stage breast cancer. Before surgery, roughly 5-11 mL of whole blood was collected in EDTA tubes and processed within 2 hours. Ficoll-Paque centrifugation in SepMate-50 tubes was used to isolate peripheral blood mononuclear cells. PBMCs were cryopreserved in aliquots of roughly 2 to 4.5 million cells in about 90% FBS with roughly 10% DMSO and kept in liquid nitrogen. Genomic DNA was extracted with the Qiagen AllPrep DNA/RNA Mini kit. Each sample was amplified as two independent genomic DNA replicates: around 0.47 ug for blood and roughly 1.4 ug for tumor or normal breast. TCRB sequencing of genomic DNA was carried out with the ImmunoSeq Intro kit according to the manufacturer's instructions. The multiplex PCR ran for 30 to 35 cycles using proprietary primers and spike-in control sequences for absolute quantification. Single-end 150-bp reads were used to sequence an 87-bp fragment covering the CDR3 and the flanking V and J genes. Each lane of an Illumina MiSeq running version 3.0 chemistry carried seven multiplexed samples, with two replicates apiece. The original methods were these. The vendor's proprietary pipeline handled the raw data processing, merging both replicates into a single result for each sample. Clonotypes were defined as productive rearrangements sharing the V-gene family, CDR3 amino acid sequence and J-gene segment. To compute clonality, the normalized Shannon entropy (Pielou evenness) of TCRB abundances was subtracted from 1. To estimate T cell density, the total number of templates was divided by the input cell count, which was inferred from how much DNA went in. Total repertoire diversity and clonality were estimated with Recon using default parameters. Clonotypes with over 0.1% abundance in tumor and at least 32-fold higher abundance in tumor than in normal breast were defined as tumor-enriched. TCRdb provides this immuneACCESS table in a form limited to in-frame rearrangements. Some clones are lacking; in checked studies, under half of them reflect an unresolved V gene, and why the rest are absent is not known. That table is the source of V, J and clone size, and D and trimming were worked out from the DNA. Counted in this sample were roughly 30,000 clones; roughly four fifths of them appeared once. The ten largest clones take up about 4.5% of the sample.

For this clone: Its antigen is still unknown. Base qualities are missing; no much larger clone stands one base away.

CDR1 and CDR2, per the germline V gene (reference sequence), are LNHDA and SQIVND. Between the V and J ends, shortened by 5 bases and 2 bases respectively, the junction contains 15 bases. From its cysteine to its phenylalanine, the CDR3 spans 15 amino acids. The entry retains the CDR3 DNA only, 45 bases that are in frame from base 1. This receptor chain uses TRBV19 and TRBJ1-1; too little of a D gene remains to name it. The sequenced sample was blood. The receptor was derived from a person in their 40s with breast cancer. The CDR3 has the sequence CASSWAAPRNTEAFF. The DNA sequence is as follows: TGTGCCAGTAGTTGGGCCGCGCCGCGAAACACTGAAGCTTTCTTT.